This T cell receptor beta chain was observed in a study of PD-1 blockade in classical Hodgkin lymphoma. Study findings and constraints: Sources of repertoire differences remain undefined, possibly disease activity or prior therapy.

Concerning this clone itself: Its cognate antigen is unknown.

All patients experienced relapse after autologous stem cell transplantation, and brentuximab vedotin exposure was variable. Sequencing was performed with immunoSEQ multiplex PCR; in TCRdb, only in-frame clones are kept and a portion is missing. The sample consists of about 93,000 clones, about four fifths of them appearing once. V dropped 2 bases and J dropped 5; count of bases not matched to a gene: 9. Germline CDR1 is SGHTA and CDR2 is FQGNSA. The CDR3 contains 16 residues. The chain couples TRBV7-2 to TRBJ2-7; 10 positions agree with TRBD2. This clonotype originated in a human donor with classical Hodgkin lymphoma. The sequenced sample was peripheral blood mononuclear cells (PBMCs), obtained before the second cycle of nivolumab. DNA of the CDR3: TGTGCCAGCAGCTTACCTCTAGCGGGAGTACGAAACGAGCAGTACTTC. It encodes CASSLPLAGVRNEQYF.